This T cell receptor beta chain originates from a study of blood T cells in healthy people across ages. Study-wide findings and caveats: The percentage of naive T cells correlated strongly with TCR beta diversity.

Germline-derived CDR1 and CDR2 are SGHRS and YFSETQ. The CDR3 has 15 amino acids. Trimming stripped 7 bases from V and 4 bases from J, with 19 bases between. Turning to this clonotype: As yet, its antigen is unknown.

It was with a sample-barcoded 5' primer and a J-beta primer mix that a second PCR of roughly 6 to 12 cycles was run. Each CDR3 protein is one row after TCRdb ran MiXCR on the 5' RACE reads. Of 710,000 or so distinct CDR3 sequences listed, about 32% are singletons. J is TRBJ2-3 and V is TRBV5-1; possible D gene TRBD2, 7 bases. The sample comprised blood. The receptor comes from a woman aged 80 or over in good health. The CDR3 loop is CASRPGGGGSDTQYF. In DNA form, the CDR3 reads TGCGCCAGCCGCCCAGGAGGGGGGGGCTCAGATACGCAGTATTTT.